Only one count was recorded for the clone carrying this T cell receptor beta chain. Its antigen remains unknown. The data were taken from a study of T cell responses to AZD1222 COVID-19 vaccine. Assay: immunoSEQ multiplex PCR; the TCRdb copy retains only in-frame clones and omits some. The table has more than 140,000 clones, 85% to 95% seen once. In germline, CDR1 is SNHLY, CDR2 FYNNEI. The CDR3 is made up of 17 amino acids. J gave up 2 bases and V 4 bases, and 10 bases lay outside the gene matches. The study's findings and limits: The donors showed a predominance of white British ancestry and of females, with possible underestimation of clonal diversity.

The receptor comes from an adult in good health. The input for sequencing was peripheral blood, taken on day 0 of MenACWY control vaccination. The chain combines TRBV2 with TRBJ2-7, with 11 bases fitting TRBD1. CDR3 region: CASSASPPGQGAYEQYF. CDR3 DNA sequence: TGTGCCAGCAGTGCAAGCCCCCCGGGACAGGGGGCCTACGAGCAGTACTTC.